These T cell receptor beta chains were read from a single sample in a study of cytomegalovirus exposure and HLA in healthy donors. Assay: immunoSEQ multiplex PCR; the TCRdb copy retains only in-frame clones and omits some. The sample gives about 140,000 clones, approximately 82% of which show up once; about 3.2% is in the top ten. Sequencing was done on a sample of PBMCs. These receptors were collected from a man between 18 and 35 years old in good health and CMV-seropositive. The CDR3 runs from the conserved cysteine through the conserved F or W. The D gene is left open where the match is weak. Rows give clone size only sometimes, using once, few, many, or a class for an expanded clone.

size: NA
V: TRBV27
J: TRBJ2-1
D: TRBD1
DNA: TGTGCCAGCAGTCCGGGACAGGGCGGGGCTGAGCAGTTCTTC
CDR3: CASSPGQGGAEQFF

size: NA
V: TRBV15
J: TRBJ1-1
D: TRBD1
DNA: TGTGCCACCAGCAGAGATAGCCGGGGACAGGGGGGCAAGAACACTGAAGCTTTCTTT
CDR3: CATSRDSRGQGGKNTEAFF

size: NA
V: TRBV6-6
J: TRBJ2-7
D: NA
DNA: TGTGCCAGCAGTGAGGCTGTTATGTCCTCCTACGAGCAGTACTTC
CDR3: CASSEAVMSSYEQYF

size: NA
V: TRBV29-1
J: TRBJ2-7
D: NA
DNA: TGCAGCGTTGAACGGGGATACGAGCAGTACTTC
CDR3: CSVERGYEQYF

size: NA
V: TRBV6-5
J: TRBJ2-2
D: NA
DNA: TGTGCCAGCAGTTACTGGGGCAGGCCCAACACCGGGGAGCTGTTTTTT
CDR3: CASSYWGRPNTGELFF

size: NA
V: TRBV2
J: TRBJ1-2
D: NA
DNA: TGTGCCAGCAGTGAAAAGGGGATAGGTAACTATGGCTACACCTTC
CDR3: CASSEKGIGNYGYTF

size: NA
V: TRBV4-1
J: TRBJ2-2
D: TRBD2
DNA: TGCGCCAGCAGCCAACCTAGCGGGAGGGCCTTATTTCCCGGGGAGCTGTTTTTT
CDR3: CASSQPSGRALFPGELFF

size: NA
V: TRBV27
J: TRBJ2-7
D: TRBD2
DNA: TGTGCCAGCAGTTTAAACCCCCAAACTAGCGGGAGGTTCTACGAGCAGTACTTC
CDR3: CASSLNPQTSGRFYEQYF

size: few
V: TRBV27
J: TRBJ1-5
D: TRBD1
DNA: TGTGCCAGCAGTTTAAGGGGGCTAAGGCAGCCCCAGCATTTT
CDR3: CASSLRGLRQPQHF

size: NA
V: TRBV9
J: TRBJ2-2
D: TRBD2
DNA: TGTGCCAGCAGCGAGAAAGCGGGAGGCCGCACCGGGGAGCTGTTTTTT
CDR3: CASSEKAGGRTGELFF

size: NA
V: TRBV13
J: TRBJ1-1
D: NA
DNA: TGTGCCAGCACCCGAAGTCGGGCGGGGGATTTCACTGAAGCTTTCTTT
CDR3: CASTRSRAGDFTEAFF

size: NA
V: TRBV7-9
J: TRBJ2-5
D: TRBD1
DNA: TGTGCCAGCGGTGGGACAGGGGACGAGACCCAGTACTTC
CDR3: CASGGTGDETQYF

size: NA
V: TRBV5-6
J: TRBJ1-5
D: NA
DNA: TGTGCCAGCAGCCGGACAGATCAGCCCCAGCATTTT
CDR3: CASSRTDQPQHF

size: few
V: TRBV6-5
J: TRBJ2-2
D: TRBD2
DNA: TGTGCCAGCAGTTGGGCTAGCGGAACCGGGGAGCTGTTTTTT
CDR3: CASSWASGTGELFF

size: NA
V: TRBV10-3
J: TRBJ2-7
D: TRBD1
DNA: TGTGCCATCAGGGGGACAGGGATTCTCTACGAGCAGTACTTC
CDR3: CAIRGTGILYEQYF

size: few
V: TRBV27
J: TRBJ2-5
D: NA
DNA: TGTGCCAGCAGTCCAGCCCAACTAGGCGGGCAGTACTTC
CDR3: CASSPAQLGGQYF

size: NA
V: TRBV27
J: TRBJ2-7
D: TRBD1
DNA: TGTGCCAGCAGCCCCACCGGGACAGCCTCCTACGAGCAGTACTTC
CDR3: CASSPTGTASYEQYF

size: NA
V: TRBV19
J: TRBJ2-6
D: TRBD1
DNA: TGTGCCAGTAGTAGAGGGACAGGGTACTCTGGGGCCAACGTCCTGACTTTC
CDR3: CASSRGTGYSGANVLTF

size: few
V: TRBV6-6
J: TRBJ1-1
D: NA
DNA: TGTGCCAGCAGTTGGACTCGGACGGGAACTGAAGCTTTCTTT
CDR3: CASSWTRTGTEAFF

size: NA
V: TRBV28
J: TRBJ1-3
D: NA
DNA: TGTGCCAGCAGTTTGCAGGGGACAACCGGAAACACCATATATTTT
CDR3: CASSLQGTTGNTIYF

size: NA
V: TRBV27
J: TRBJ2-7
D: NA
DNA: TGTGCCAGCAGTATAGCGGAAACCTACGAGCAGTACTTC
CDR3: CASSIAETYEQYF

size: NA
V: TRBV30
J: TRBJ2-7
D: NA
DNA: TGTGCCTGGAGTAGTGGCGGGTACGAGCAGTACTTC
CDR3: CAWSSGGYEQYF

size: NA
V: TRBV11-2
J: TRBJ2-7
D: TRBD2
DNA: TGTGCCAGCAGCTTAGTGGCCAGCGGGATCGAGCAGTACTTC
CDR3: CASSLVASGIEQYF

size: NA
V: TRBV6-5
J: TRBJ2-7
D: NA
DNA: TGTGCCAGCAGTAAGACTAGAAAACGGAACGAGCAGTACTTC
CDR3: CASSKTRKRNEQYF

size: NA
V: TRBV28
J: TRBJ1-1
D: NA
DNA: TGTGCCAGCAGTTTATATCCAGAAAACACTGAAGCTTTCTTT
CDR3: CASSLYPENTEAFF

size: NA
V: TRBV5-1
J: TRBJ1-1
D: NA
DNA: TGCGCCAGCAGCTTCCTTGTTACGGACACTGAAGCTTTCTTT
CDR3: CASSFLVTDTEAFF

size: NA
V: TRBV28
J: TRBJ2-7
D: TRBD2
DNA: TGTGCCAGCAGTGCTCGACTAGCATCCTACGAGCAGTACTTC
CDR3: CASSARLASYEQYF

size: NA
V: TRBV29-1
J: TRBJ2-1
D: NA
DNA: TGCAGCGTTGAAGCGGGAGATCTCTACAATGAGCAGTTCTTC
CDR3: CSVEAGDLYNEQFF

size: NA
V: TRBV2
J: TRBJ1-2
D: NA
DNA: TGTGCCAGCACCCAGGGGACCACAAGTGGCTACACCTTC
CDR3: CASTQGTTSGYTF

size: NA
V: TRBV5-6
J: TRBJ2-1
D: TRBD2
DNA: TGTGCCAGCAGCCTCGGACTAGCGGCGTTGGCTGAGCAGTTCTTC
CDR3: CASSLGLAALAEQFF

size: NA
V: TRBV9
J: TRBJ2-1
D: NA
DNA: TGTGCCAGCAGCCATGCAGGGGATGAGGGCAATGAGCAGTTCTTC
CDR3: CASSHAGDEGNEQFF

size: NA
V: TRBV29-1
J: TRBJ2-1
D: NA
DNA: TGCAGCGTTGAAGTACGGGGTCCGGAGCAGTTCTTC
CDR3: CSVEVRGPEQFF

size: NA
V: TRBV6-1
J: TRBJ2-3
D: TRBD1
DNA: TGTGCCAGCAGGTACAGGGGGCTAGAGACAGATACGCAGTATTTT
CDR3: CASRYRGLETDTQYF

size: NA
V: TRBV9
J: TRBJ2-1
D: NA
DNA: TGTGCCAGCAGCCCCCCGTTTAGTATTGGTGAGCAGTTCTTC
CDR3: CASSPPFSIGEQFF

size: NA
V: TRBV2
J: TRBJ2-2
D: NA
DNA: TGTGCCAGCAGTGAAGTTGGTACAGGGGAGGACACCGGGGAGCTGTTTTTT
CDR3: CASSEVGTGEDTGELFF

size: NA
V: TRBV5-1
J: TRBJ2-2
D: NA
DNA: TGCGCCAGCAGCTCCCGACAGATAACGAACACCGGGGAGCTGTTTTTT
CDR3: CASSSRQITNTGELFF

size: NA
V: TRBV7-9
J: TRBJ2-1
D: TRBD1
DNA: TGTGCCAGCAGCCCCTTTTACACAGGGGGCAATGAGCAGTTCTTC
CDR3: CASSPFYTGGNEQFF

size: NA
V: TRBV11-2
J: TRBJ2-1
D: NA
DNA: TGTGCCAGCAGCTTAGTGAGAGGGAACAATGAGCAGTTCTTC
CDR3: CASSLVRGNNEQFF

size: NA
V: TRBV29-1
J: TRBJ1-5
D: TRBD1
DNA: TGCAGCGTAGGACAGGGAGGAGGTCAGCCCCAGCATTTT
CDR3: CSVGQGGGQPQHF

size: NA
V: TRBV5-4
J: TRBJ1-1
D: NA
DNA: TGTGCCAGCATTCCCCGTTCGGGTGAAGCTTTCTTT
CDR3: CASIPRSGEAFF